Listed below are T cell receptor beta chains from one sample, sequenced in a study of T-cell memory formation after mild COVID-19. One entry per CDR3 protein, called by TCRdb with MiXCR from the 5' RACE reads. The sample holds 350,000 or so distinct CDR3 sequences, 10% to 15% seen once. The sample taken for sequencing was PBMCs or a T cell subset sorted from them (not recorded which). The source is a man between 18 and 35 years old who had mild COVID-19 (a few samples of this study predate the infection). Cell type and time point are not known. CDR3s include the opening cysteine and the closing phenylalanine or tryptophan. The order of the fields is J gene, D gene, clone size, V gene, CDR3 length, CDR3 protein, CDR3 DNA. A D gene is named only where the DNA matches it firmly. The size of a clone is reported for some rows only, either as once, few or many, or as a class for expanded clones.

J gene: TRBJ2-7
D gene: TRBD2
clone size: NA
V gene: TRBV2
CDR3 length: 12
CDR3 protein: CASRGGDLSRYF
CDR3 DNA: TGTGCCAGCAGGGGAGGGGACCTTTCGCGTTACTTC

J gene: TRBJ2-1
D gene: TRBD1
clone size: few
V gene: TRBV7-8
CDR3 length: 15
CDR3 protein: CASSVPGQAWDEQFF
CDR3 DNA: TGTGCCAGCAGTGTCCCGGGACAGGCCTGGGATGAGCAGTTCTTC

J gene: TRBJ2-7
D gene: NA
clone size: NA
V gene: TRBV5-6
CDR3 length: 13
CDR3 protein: CASSEGRIYEQYF
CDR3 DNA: TGTGCCAGCAGCGAGGGCCGGATCTACGAGCAGTACTTC

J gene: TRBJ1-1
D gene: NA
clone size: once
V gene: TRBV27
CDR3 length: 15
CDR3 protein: CASSLSIQGMTEAFF
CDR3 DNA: TGTGCCAGCAGTTTATCGATTCAGGGGATGACTGAAGCTTTCTTT

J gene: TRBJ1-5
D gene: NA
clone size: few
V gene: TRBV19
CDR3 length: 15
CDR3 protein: CASTKTRDGLGPQHF
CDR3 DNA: TGTGCCAGTACCAAAACTCGGGACGGACTTGGGCCCCAGCATTTT

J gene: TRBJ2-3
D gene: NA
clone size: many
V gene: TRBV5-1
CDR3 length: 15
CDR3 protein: CASSSRDPRADTQYF
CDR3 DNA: TGCGCCAGCAGCTCCCGGGACCCGAGGGCAGATACGCAGTATTTT

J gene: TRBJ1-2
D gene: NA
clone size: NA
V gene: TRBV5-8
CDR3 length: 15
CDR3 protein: CASSQWDGANYGYTF
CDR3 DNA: TGTGCCAGCAGCCAGTGGGACGGAGCTAACTATGGCTACACCTTC

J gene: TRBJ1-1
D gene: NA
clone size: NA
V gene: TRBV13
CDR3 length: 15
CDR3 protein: CASSQGQGEYTEAFF
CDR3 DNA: TGTGCCAGCAGCCAAGGCCAGGGCGAGTACACTGAAGCTTTCTTT

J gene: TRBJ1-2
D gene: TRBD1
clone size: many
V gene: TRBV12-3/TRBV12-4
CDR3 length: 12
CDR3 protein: CASTLDRGSVTF
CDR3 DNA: TGTGCCAGCACCCTGGACAGGGGGTCGGTCACCTTC

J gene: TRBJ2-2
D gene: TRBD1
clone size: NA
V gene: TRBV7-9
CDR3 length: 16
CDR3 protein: CASSRTGAVSLGELFF
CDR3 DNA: TGTGCCAGCAGCCGGACAGGGGCCGTCAGTCTCGGGGAGCTGTTTTTT

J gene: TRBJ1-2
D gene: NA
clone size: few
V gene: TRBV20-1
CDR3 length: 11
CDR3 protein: CAGRTGWGYTF
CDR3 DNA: TGCGCTGGGCGAACAGGGTGGGGCTACACCTTC

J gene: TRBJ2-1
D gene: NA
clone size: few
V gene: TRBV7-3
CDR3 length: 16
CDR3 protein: CASSSIRGYSYNEQFF
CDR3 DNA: TGTGCCAGCAGCTCCATCAGGGGCTACTCCTACAATGAGCAGTTCTTC

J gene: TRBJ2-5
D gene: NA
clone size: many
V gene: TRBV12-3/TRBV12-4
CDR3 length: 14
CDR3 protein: CASSSRESRETQYF
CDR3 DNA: TGTGCCAGCAGTTCCCGAGAGAGCAGGGAGACCCAGTACTTC

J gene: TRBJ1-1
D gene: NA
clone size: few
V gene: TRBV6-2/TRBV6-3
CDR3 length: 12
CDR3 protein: CASRDLGPEAFF
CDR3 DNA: TGTGCCAGCAGGGATCTAGGGCCTGAAGCTTTCTTT

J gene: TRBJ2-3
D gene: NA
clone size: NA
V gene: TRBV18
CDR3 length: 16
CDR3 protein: CARSQRGVRSTDTQYF
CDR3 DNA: TGTGCCAGATCCCAACGAGGAGTCAGGTCCACAGATACGCAGTATTTT

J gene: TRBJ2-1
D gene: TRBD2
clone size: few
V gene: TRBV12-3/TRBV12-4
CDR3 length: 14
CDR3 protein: CASSLIRGVAEQFF
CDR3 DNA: TGTGCCAGCAGTTTAATTCGGGGGGTTGCTGAGCAGTTCTTC

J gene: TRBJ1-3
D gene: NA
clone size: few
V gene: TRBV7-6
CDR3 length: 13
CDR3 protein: CASSLSSGNTIYF
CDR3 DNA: TGTGCCAGCAGCTTAAGCTCTGGAAACACCATATATTTT

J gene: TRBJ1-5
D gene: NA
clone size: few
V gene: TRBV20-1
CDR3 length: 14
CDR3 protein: CRAGPRASNQPQHF
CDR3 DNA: TGCAGGGCAGGACCCAGGGCAAGCAATCAGCCCCAGCATTTT

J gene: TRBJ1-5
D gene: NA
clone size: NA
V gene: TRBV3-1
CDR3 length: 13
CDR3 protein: CASSQGSGQPQHF
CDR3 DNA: TGTGCCAGCAGCCAGGGGTCCGGTCAGCCCCAGCATTTT

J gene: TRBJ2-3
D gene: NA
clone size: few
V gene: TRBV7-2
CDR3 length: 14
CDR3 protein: CASSLMDGTDTQYF
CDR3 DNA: TGTGCCAGCAGCTTAATGGACGGCACAGATACGCAGTATTTT

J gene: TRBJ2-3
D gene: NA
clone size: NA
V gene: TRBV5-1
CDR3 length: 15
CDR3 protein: CASSLQELSTDTQYF
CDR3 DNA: TGCGCCAGCAGCTTGCAAGAACTAAGTACAGATACGCAGTATTTT

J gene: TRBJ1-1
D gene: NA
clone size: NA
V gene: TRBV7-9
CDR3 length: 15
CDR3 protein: CASSPIGPSKLEAFF
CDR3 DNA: TGTGCCAGCAGCCCAATCGGGCCCAGCAAACTTGAAGCTTTCTTT

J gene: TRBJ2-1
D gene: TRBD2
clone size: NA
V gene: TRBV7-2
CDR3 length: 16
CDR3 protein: CASSYGGLAAYNEQFF
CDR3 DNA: TGTGCCAGCAGCTACGGCGGACTAGCGGCCTACAATGAGCAGTTCTTC